The source of this T cell receptor beta chain is a study of T-cell reconstitution after alpha-beta-depleted transplantation in children. As regards this clonotype: Its matching antigen is unknown.

The germline gives CDR1 SGDLS, CDR2 YYNGEE. This CDR3 has 15 amino acids. The V gene lost 0 bases and the J gene lost 3 bases, with 13 bases spanning the gap. This sample's TCRbeta library carried unique molecular identifier barcodes. Each CDR3 protein is one row after TCRdb ran MiXCR on the PCR reads. Of 450,000 to 550,000 distinct CDR3 sequences detected, roughly 11% appear once; the ten largest clones hold about 15%. Study observations and caveats: After one year, T-cell counts and TCRbeta diversity mostly came from new T cells. Several hundred rapidly expanded clones from non-depleted graft cells reportedly supplied alpha-beta T cells about two months post-transplant.

This material consisted of PBMCs, mostly from graft donor cells, taken 180 days after TCRalphabeta/CD19-depleted stem cell transplant. The clonotype originates from a female patient aged 2-15 years who had a stem cell transplant for aplastic anemia, so the T cells may come from the graft donor. The chain combines TRBV9 with TRBJ2-7; possible D gene TRBD2, 6 bases. The CDR3 here is CASSVEGLPNYEQYF. CDR3 coding DNA: TGTGCCAGCAGCGTAGAGGGACTTCCTAACTACGAGCAGTACTTC.